This is a list of T cell receptor beta chains from one sample in a study of blood T cell repertoires in COVID-19. Profiling relied on immunoSEQ multiplex PCR, and the TCRdb table lists in-frame clones only, not all of them. The sample consists of 200,000 to 300,000 clones, about three quarters of them appearing once. The sequenced sample was peripheral blood. Every receptor here comes from an elderly woman with acute or convalescent COVID-19. Each CDR3 is given with its conserved first and last residue. A D gene is named only where the DNA matches it firmly. Some rows mark clone size as missing; the rest say once, few, many or name a class of expanded clone.

D,V,size,J,CDR3,DNA
TRBD1,TRBV19,NA,TRBJ1-5,CASSMLTGDRYQPQHF,TGTGCCAGTAGTATGCTGACCGGGGACAGATATCAGCCCCAGCATTTT
NA,TRBV9,NA,TRBJ2-2,CASSVTGQGTGELFF,TGTGCCAGCAGCGTAACTGGGCAGGGCACCGGGGAGCTGTTTTTT
NA,TRBV18,NA,TRBJ1-1,CASSRRTEIRSGVNTEAFF,TGTGCCAGCTCACGTCGGACAGAAATACGATCAGGGGTGAACACTGAAGCTTTCTTT
NA,TRBV6-1,NA,TRBJ1-3,CASSEHHKSGNTIYF,TGTGCCAGCAGTGAGCATCACAAGTCTGGAAACACCATATATTTT
NA,TRBV5-1,few,TRBJ2-2,CASSVGMSGVTGELFF,TGCGCCAGCAGCGTAGGCATGTCGGGGGTCACCGGGGAGCTGTTTTTT
NA,TRBV5-1,once,TRBJ1-3,CASSQSYPSGNTIYF,TGCGCCAGCAGCCAATCCTACCCCTCTGGAAACACCATATATTTT
NA,TRBV5-4,NA,TRBJ2-3,CASSPRETYNTDTQYF,TGTGCCAGCAGCCCCCGAGAGACATATAACACAGATACGCAGTATTTT
NA,TRBV28,NA,TRBJ1-5,CASSLWDRGNQPQHF,TGTGCCAGCAGTTTATGGGACAGAGGCAATCAGCCCCAGCATTTT
TRBD1,TRBV27,NA,TRBJ1-6,CASSQQGPNSPLHF,TGTGCCAGCAGTCAACAGGGGCCCAATTCACCCCTCCACTTT
NA,TRBV5-1,NA,TRBJ2-1,CASRSDNEQFF,TGCGCCAGCCGAAGCGACAATGAGCAGTTCTTC
TRBD2,TRBV11-2,few,TRBJ2-1,CASSQPKLAGGLYNEQFF,TGTGCCAGCAGCCAACCGAAATTAGCGGGAGGCTTATACAATGAGCAGTTCTTC
NA,TRBV9,NA,TRBJ1-2,CASSPRGGVLNYGYTF,TGTGCCAGCAGCCCCCGGGGCGGGGTACTTAACTATGGCTACACCTTC
TRBD2,TRBV20-1,few,TRBJ2-7,CSASSQRGSYEQYF,TGCAGTGCTAGTTCCCAGCGGGGTTCCTACGAGCAGTACTTC
TRBD2,TRBV29-1,NA,TRBJ2-1,CSAKLPSGLGIYNEQFF,TGCAGCGCAAAACTACCCTCGGGACTAGGGATCTACAATGAGCAGTTCTTC
TRBD2,TRBV12-5,NA,TRBJ2-7,CASGLVSGGRGISYEQYF,TGTGCTAGTGGTTTGGTTTCCGGCGGGCGGGGGATTTCCTACGAGCAGTACTTC
TRBD2,TRBV5-1,once,TRBJ2-1,CASSWTSGRAGEQFF,TGCGCCAGCAGCTGGACTAGCGGGAGGGCCGGCGAGCAGTTCTTC